This TCR beta chain was sequenced in a study of graft-versus-host responses after intestinal transplantation. Points on this clone: Its antigen is still unknown.

Produced via immunoSEQ multiplex PCR; TCRdb's table is partial and in-frame only. Of approximately 97,000 clones listed, roughly 89% are singletons. The CDR3 runs 15 residues. Germline V CDR1 and CDR2: LNHDA, SQIVND (reference sequence). The V and J ends lost 7 bases and 0 bases respectively, with 12 bases between them. The sample was unstimulated CD4+ T cells sorted from spleen or lymph node cells, taken before transplant. This TCR was sampled from a human donor who was the organ donor for an intestinal transplant. The chain carries TRBV19 and TRBJ2-2, with D uncertain. The CDR3 DNA reads as TGTGCCAGTAAGGTGGAGAAAGCGAACACCGGGGAGCTGTTTTTT. Its protein is CASKVEKANTGELFF.